Below, 30 T cell receptor beta chains from the same sample are listed, as sequenced in a study of regulatory T cells in long-lasting Graves disease (TCRdb year 2021). The sample's time point label, in plain terms: persistent/refractory GD, antithyroid drugs over 5 years with positive TRAb. For both TCR sequencing and RNA sequencing, RNA was extracted from PBMCs in TRIzol. Library preparation was by multiplex PCR. Sequencing was performed on an Illumina HiSeq 4000. iRepertoire HTBI primers and Arm-PCR amplification of CDR3 regions were used to construct TCR beta libraries. TCRdb reprocessed the public reads (quality trimming at Q25 with fastp, clone calling with MiXCR) and kept in-frame beta chains. When rows share a CDR3 protein, they turn into one entry using the most common DNA and genes. Present in this sample are 600,000 to 800,000 distinct CDR3 sequences, about 32% of which were seen just once. The ten biggest clones cover roughly 40% of the sample.

Here the sequenced sample was peripheral blood mononuclear cells (PBMCs), taken when the disease was refractory, from a patient treated with antithyroid drugs. All receptors come from a female donor with Graves disease.

This clonotype was detected ten times or more. J is TRBJ2-5 and V is TRBV2; TRBD1 might be the D (5 bases). V gave up 8 bases and J gave up 3 bases, with 13 bases separating them. The CDR3 covers 13 residues. Per the germline V gene, CDR1 is SNHLY and CDR2 is FYNNEI. The CDR3 region is CASFRTREETQYF. DNA for the CDR3: TGTGCCAGCTTCAGGACACGAGAAGAGACCCAGTACTTC.

This clonotype was detected ten times or more. The chain is built from TRBV6-5 and TRBJ1-5; D remains unclear. CDR1 and CDR2 from the germline V gene are MNHEY and SVGAGI. Trimming took off 4 bases at V and 3 bases at J, with 10 bases between the two ends. This CDR3 has 14 residues. CDR3 sequence reads: CASSSRGANQPQHF. CDR3 DNA: TGTGCCAGCAGTTCCCGGGGAGCCAATCAGCCCCAGCATTTT.

This rearrangement joins TRBV12-3 or TRBV12-4 to TRBJ1-6; D is unresolved. V gave up 7 bases and J gave up 9 bases, with 19 bases separating them. The CDR3 sequence is 15 residues long. CDR3 in DNA: TGTGCCAGCATCCGAGGGCGGCCGAGGAGTTCACCCCTCCACTTT. Protein sequence: CASIRGRPRSSPLHF.

This clonotype appeared many times. The chain recombines TRBV12-3 or TRBV12-4 with TRBJ1-1, with D hard to call. V dropped 3 bases and J dropped 1 base, with 9 bases sitting between them. The CDR3 sequence is 14 residues long. CDR3 nucleotides: TGTGCCAGCAGTTTGAGGAGAGCGAACACTGAAGCTTTCTTT. Translation: CASSLRRANTEAFF.

This clonotype was counted many times. V and J are TRBV12-3 or TRBV12-4 and TRBJ2-7; D unclear. The CDR3 totals 14 residues. The V end lost 2 bases, the J end lost 3 bases, and 11 bases lay between the germline ends. The chain's CDR3 is CASSLHRARYEQYF. CDR3 DNA: TGTGCCAGCAGTTTACATCGGGCACGCTACGAGCAGTACTTC.

The V and J genes are TRBV5-4 and TRBJ1-2, with a tentative D call TRBD1 (5 bases). Germline CDR1 reads SGHNT; CDR2 reads YYREEE (reference sequence). The CDR3 sequence is 13 residues long. Trimming stripped 1 base from V and 6 bases from J, with 10 bases between. DNA for the CDR3: TGTGCCAGCAGCTTGAGACAGTTGGATGGCTACACCTTC. Protein product: CASSLRQLDGYTF.

Ten or more counts support this clonotype. J is TRBJ1-2 and V is TRBV12-3 or TRBV12-4; the D is unclear. The CDR3 runs to 10 residues. Trimming shortened V by 6 bases and J by 10 bases, and 9 bases separated the two germline ends. The DNA for the CDR3 is TGTGCCAGCAGATTAAACTACTACACCTTC. This gives the protein CASRLNYYTF.

This clonotype was observed many times. This chain joins TRBV2 and TRBJ1-4; D perhaps matches TRBD1 (5 bases). Between the trimmed V and J ends, which lost 10 bases and 2 bases, there was a span of 11 bases. This CDR3 has 13 amino acids. The germline gives CDR1 SNHLY, CDR2 FYNNEI. In DNA form, the CDR3 reads TGTGCCACCCACCGACAGACTAATGAAAAACTGTTTTTT. Its protein is CATHRQTNEKLFF.

This clonotype has more than one count but fewer than ten. The chain has TRBV7-9 and TRBJ1-1, with TRBD1 matching over 10 bases. J lost 5 bases, V lost 4 bases, and 7 bases had no gene match. This CDR3 spans 15 amino acids. Germline V CDR1 and CDR2: SEHNR, FQNEAQ (reference sequence). This CDR3 is CASSSDRGFGTEAFF. The CDR3 DNA reads as TGTGCCAGCAGCTCGGACAGGGGGTTCGGGACTGAAGCTTTCTTT.

Many counts were recorded for this clonotype. J is TRBJ2-4 and V is TRBV12-3 or TRBV12-4, with TRBD2 matching 11 bases. The V and J ends lost 8 bases and 0 bases, in that order; junction bases with no gene match: 12. CDR3 length: 18 residues. The CDR3 is CASGGLAGRREAKNIQYF. The CDR3 nucleotides are TGTGCCAGCGGTGGACTAGCGGGCCGAAGGGAAGCCAAAAACATTCAGTACTTC.

The rearrangement links TRBV4-1 to TRBJ1-2; D gene ambiguous. Germline V gives CDR1 MGHRA, CDR2 YSYEKL. The ends were cut back, 0 bases at V and 5 bases at J, with 13 bases in the middle. CDR3 length equals 15 residues. The CDR3 loop is CASSQEVTRLYGYTF. The CDR3 bases are TGCGCCAGCAGCCAAGAAGTGACCCGGCTATATGGCTACACCTTC.

Turning to this clonotype: A read error is likely, as this CDR3 ends without the conserved phenylalanine or tryptophan. The gene calls are TRBV29-1 and TRBJ1-2, with a possible D match to TRBD1 (5 bases). The germline gives CDR1 SQVTM, CDR2 ANQGSEA. This CDR3 region has 13 residues. Trimming pared 7 bases from V and 2 bases from J, leaving 14 bases between. CDR3 residues: CSANDRVNYGYTS. The CDR3 DNA is TGCAGCGCCAACGACAGAGTCAACTATGGCTACACCTCC.

The gene calls are TRBV28 and TRBJ1-5, with no clear D. This CDR3 is 15 amino acids long. Germline lookup yields CDR1 MDHEN and CDR2 SYDVKM. Between the trimmed V and J ends, which lost 8 bases and 5 bases, there was a span of 19 bases. CDR3 in DNA: TGTGCCAGCCAGCCCGAGGGAAAAATGGATCAGCCCCAGCATTTT. Encoded protein: CASQPEGKMDQPQHF.

This clonotype was counted at least ten times. This chain uses TRBV2 with TRBJ2-6, with D unclear. The CDR3 is 14 residues long. V was clipped by 3 bases and J by 0 bases, with 3 bases between them. Germline values: CDR1 SNHLY, CDR2 FYNNEI. The CDR3 loop reads CASSEVSGANVLTF. CDR3 nucleotide sequence: TGTGCCAGCAGTGAGGTCTCTGGGGCCAACGTCCTGACTTTC.

In DNA form, the CDR3 reads TGCAGTGCTAGAGATCTCGGGGGTAGGTCCCCGGACACCGGGGAGCTGTTTTTT. The encoded protein is CSARDLGGRSPDTGELFF. This chain links TRBV20-1 with TRBJ2-2; TRBD2 might be the D (6 bases). The CDR3 length is 18 residues. Germline CDR1 DFQATT, CDR2 SNEGSKA (reference sequence). Trimming shortened V by 0 bases and J by 3 bases, and 20 bases separated the two germline ends.

Many counts were recorded for this clonotype. The chain carries TRBV7-3 and TRBJ1-6, with no clear D. This CDR3 spans 13 amino acids. V dropped 5 bases and J dropped 7 bases, with 9 bases sitting between them. Germline V lookup: CDR1 SGHTA, CDR2 FQGTGA. This CDR3 reads CASSLYSNSPLHF. The CDR3 region has the DNA TGTGCCAGCAGCCTATACAGCAATTCACCCCTCCACTTT. Drawing the rest from reference TRBV7-3 and TRBJ1-6, the complete variable domain is GAGVSQTPSNKVTEKGKYVELRCDPISGHTALYWYRQSLGQGPEFLIYFQGTGAADDSGLPNDRFFAVRPEGSVSTLKIQRTERGDSAVYLCASSLYSNSPLHFGNGTRLTVT.

The count of this clonotype is one. The V call is TRBV3-1, the J call TRBJ2-5; TRBD2 aligns across 8 bases. The CDR3 length is 17 residues. Trimming at V came to 4 bases and at J to 1 base, leaving 11 bases not matched to a gene. The V gene's germline CDR1 is LGHDT and CDR2 YNNKEL (reference sequence). The CDR3 reads CASSPRDGRALQETQYF. DNA for the CDR3: TGTGCCAGCAGCCCAAGGGACGGGAGGGCCCTCCAAGAGACCCAGTACTTC.

In this sample, this clonotype turned up a few times. The CDR3 is CASSEALAGGTEAFF. As DNA, the CDR3 is TGTGCCAGCAGTGAAGCGCTGGCAGGAGGCACTGAAGCTTTCTTT. V usage is TRBV2 and J usage is TRBJ1-1; D not certain. CDR1 and CDR2 from the germline V gene are SNHLY and FYNNEI. This CDR3 is 15 amino acids long. The V and J ends lost 0 bases and 4 bases respectively, with 12 bases between them.

In its sample, this clonotype was seen a few times. V and J are TRBV7-2 and TRBJ1-4; D is ambiguous. The germline gives CDR1 SGHTA, CDR2 FQGNSA. The CDR3 has 14 amino acids. Trimming shortened V by 5 bases and J by 8 bases, and 15 bases separated the two germline ends. CDR3 in DNA: TGTGCCAGCAGCGACGGGCGGTTAGGAGAAAAACTGTTTTTT. Protein: CASSDGRLGEKLFF. The variable domain in full, completed from reference TRBV7-2 and TRBJ1-4, reads GAGVSQSPSNKVTEKGKDVELRCDPISGHTALYWYRQSLGQGLEFLIYFQGNSAPDKSGLPSDRFSAERTGGSVSTLTIQRTQQEDSAVYLCASSDGRLGEKLFFGSGTQLSVL.

V usage is TRBV5-4 and J usage is TRBJ2-5; 10 bases match TRBD2. V shed 0 bases and J 1 base; nucleotides not matched to a gene: 3. The germline V gene encodes CDR1 SGHNT and CDR2 YYREEE (reference sequence). The CDR3 sequence is 16 residues long. CDR3 coding DNA: TGTGCCAGCAGCTTGGGACTAGCGGGTTTCCAAGAGACCCAGTACTTC. This sequence encodes CASSLGLAGFQETQYF.

This clonotype has more than one count but fewer than ten. This rearrangement joins TRBV29-1 to TRBJ1-2, with 10 positions matching TRBD1. Looked up from germline, CDR1 is SQVTM and CDR2 is ANQGSEA. The junction had 2 bases not matched to a gene; V was cut back by 6 bases and J by 7 bases. The CDR3 length is 11 residues. CDR3 region: CSVGDRGGYTF. CDR3 DNA sequence: TGCAGCGTGGGGGACAGGGGTGGCTACACCTTC.

The gene calls are TRBV2 and TRBJ2-3, with TRBD2 matching 10 bases. V lost 5 bases to trimming and J lost 6 bases; unmatched junction nucleotides: 8. CDR1 and CDR2 from the germline V gene are SNHLY and FYNNEI. The CDR3 is 15 amino acids. CDR3 amino acids: CASSSTSGPGDTQYF. In DNA form, the CDR3 reads TGTGCCAGCAGTTCGACTAGCGGGCCTGGGGATACGCAGTATTTT.

A note on this clonotype: This likely comes from a read error, as the CDR3 has no conserved phenylalanine or tryptophan at its end. The chain joins TRBV6-9 to TRBJ2-7, with 8 bases aligning to TRBD2. Germline loops: CDR1 MNHGY, CDR2 SVAAGI. V dropped 3 bases and J dropped 5; count of bases not matched to a gene: 9. This CDR3 spans 15 amino acids. The CDR3 sequence: CASSYGYSGIDEQYL. CDR3 in DNA: TGTGCCAGCAGTTACGGTTATAGCGGGATCGACGAGCAGTACCTC.

The V and J genes are TRBV5-1 and TRBJ1-6, with a tentative D call TRBD1 (5 bases). V lost 2 bases, J lost 5 bases, and 8 bases lay in between. Germline assignment: CDR1 SGHRS and CDR2 YFSETQ. The CDR3 is made up of 14 amino acids. The CDR3 loop reads CASSFGHDNSPLHF. CDR3 bases: TGCGCCAGCAGCTTCGGACACGATAATTCACCCCTCCACTTT.

This clonotype came up many times. The chain is built from TRBV12-5 and TRBJ2-4, with D perhaps matching TRBD2 (5 bases). From germline, CDR1 is LGHNT and CDR2 FRNRAP. V gave up 1 base and J gave up 6 bases, with 7 bases separating them. This CDR3 comprises 13 residues. The CDR3 DNA sequence: TGTGCTAGTGGTTTGGGGACTCCAAACATTCAGTACTTC. It codes for CASGLGTPNIQYF.

This clonotype was detected only a few times. This rearrangement joins TRBV10-3 to TRBJ2-7; 8 nucleotides line up with TRBD2. This CDR3 spans 15 amino acids. Germline CDR1 ENHRY, CDR2 SYGVKD. V lost 2 bases and J lost 3; bases outside the gene matches: 6. The CDR3 bases are TGTGCCATCAGTGAGGGAATTAGCGGGATCTACGAGCAGTACTTC. Translating gives CAISEGISGIYEQYF.

This clonotype appeared a few times. The chain combines TRBV3-1 with TRBJ2-5; tentatively, D is TRBD1 (6 bases). Looked up from germline, CDR1 is LGHDT and CDR2 is YNNKEL (reference sequence). This CDR3 has 17 amino acids. V was cut by 4 bases and J by 4 bases, with 22 bases left in between. DNA for the CDR3: TGTGCCAGCAGCCCGTTCGTCCCGGGACAACTTGGAGAGACCCAGTACTTC. Translation: CASSPFVPGQLGETQYF.

This clonotype was picked up a small number of times. This chain links TRBV12-5 with TRBJ1-1; possible D gene TRBD1, 6 bases. The V and J ends lost 1 base and 3 bases respectively, with 15 bases between them. From germline, CDR1 is LGHNT and CDR2 FRNRAP. This CDR3 comprises 16 residues. The DNA for the CDR3 is TGTGCTAGTGGTTTGGATCAGGGGTCGGGGGACACTGAAGCTTTCTTT. Its translation is CASGLDQGSGDTEAFF.

This chain uses TRBV5-1 with TRBJ2-1; 11 bases agree with TRBD2. This CDR3 is 19 amino acids long. Trimming at V came to 0 bases and at J to 0 bases, leaving 8 bases not matched to a gene. Looked up from germline, CDR1 is SGHRS and CDR2 is YFSETQ. The CDR3 DNA reads TGCGCCAGCAGCTTGGGAGTAGCGGGAGGGCACCGCTCCTACAATGAGCAGTTCTTC. Translated, it gives CASSLGVAGGHRSYNEQFF.

The chain links TRBV6-1 to TRBJ1-1; D gene ambiguous. CDR1 MNHNS and CDR2 SASEGT come from the germline V gene. V was clipped by 3 bases and J by 4 bases, with 12 bases between them. This CDR3 comprises 14 residues. The DNA of the CDR3 is TGTGCCAGCAGTGACTCCTTTTTACTCACTGAAGCTTTCTTT. Translated, it gives CASSDSFLLTEAFF.